This entry lists 21 T cell receptor beta chains sequenced from one sample in a study of siplizumab effects on memory and regulatory T cells. Sequencing was performed with immunoSEQ multiplex PCR; in TCRdb, only in-frame clones are kept and a portion is missing. Among more than 95,000 clones listed, 93% were seen once. Sequences were obtained from CD4+ T cells sorted from blood. The receptors stem from a human donor in good health.

V is TRBV14 and J is TRBJ2-5; 8 bases are a match to TRBD2. The CDR3 length is 14 residues. V was pared by 4 bases and J by 7 bases, with 8 bases of the junction left unmatched. CDR1 is SGHDN, CDR2 FVKESK, per germline. The DNA of the CDR3 is TGTGCCAGCAGCCTAGGACTAGCTTTTGGGACCCAGTACTTC. This translates into CASSLGLAFGTQYF.

The gene calls are TRBV28 and TRBJ1-1; D unclear. The CDR3 length is 14 residues. CDR1 and CDR2 from the germline V gene are MDHEN and SYDVKM. V gave up 1 base and J gave up 2 bases, with 8 bases separating them. The CDR3 spells CASSLYADNTEAFF. For the CDR3, the DNA is TGTGCCAGCAGTTTATATGCAGATAACACTGAAGCTTTCTTT.

The chain couples TRBV7-8 to TRBJ1-2; D is ambiguous. The CDR3 sequence is 13 residues long. Germline V CDR1 and CDR2: SGHVS, FQNEAQ. V lost 2 bases and J lost 8, with 12 bases in between. CDR3 nucleotides: TGTGCCAGCAGCTTAAGGATGGGAAGGGGCTACACCTTC. It specifies CASSLRMGRGYTF.

The V gene is TRBV2, the J gene TRBJ1-2; D is ambiguous. Germline assignment: CDR1 SNHLY and CDR2 FYNNEI. CDR3 size: 13 residues. V lost 2 bases and J lost 0, with 4 bases in between. CDR3 sequence: CASSEQANYGYTF. CDR3 nucleotide sequence: TGTGCCAGCAGTGAACAGGCTAACTATGGCTACACCTTC.

The V call is TRBV30, the J call TRBJ1-1; no firm D call. CDR1 GTSNPN and CDR2 SVGIG come from the germline V gene (reference sequence). CDR3 size: 12 residues. Trimming stripped 3 bases from V and 2 bases from J, with 7 bases between. The CDR3 bases are TGTGCCTGGAGAGGCAGAAACACTGAAGCTTTCTTT. It specifies CAWRGRNTEAFF.

The chain joins TRBV5-6 to TRBJ1-5; 8 bases fit TRBD1. Trimming took 4 bases from V and 4 from J; bases not matched to a gene: 7. The CDR3 length is 15 residues. CDR1 is SGHDT and CDR2 is YYEEEE in the germline V gene. Written as DNA, the CDR3 is TGTGCCAGCAGCAGATATGACAGGGGTAATCAGCCCCAGCATTTT. The encoded protein is CASSRYDRGNQPQHF. Complete variable domain (other parts from reference TRBV5-6 and TRBJ1-5): DAGVTQSPTHLIKTRGQQVTLRCSPKSGHDTVSWYQQALGQGPQFIFQYYEEEERQRGNFPDRFSGHQFPNYSSELNVNALLLGDSALYLCASSRYDRGNQPQHFGDGTRLSIL.

The rearrangement uses TRBV6-5 and TRBJ1-5; D unresolved. Germline assignment: CDR1 MNHEY and CDR2 SVGAGI. V was clipped by 0 bases and J by 3 bases, with 9 bases between them. This CDR3 region has 15 residues. CDR3 DNA: TGTGCCAGCAGTTACTCTGCGGGGATCAATCAGCCCCAGCATTTT. Amino acids: CASSYSAGINQPQHF.

This clone appeared a single time. The gene calls are TRBV7-9 and TRBJ1-5; TRBD1 matches at 8 bases. V lost 5 bases, J lost 4 bases, and 7 bases stayed unmatched. The CDR3 covers 15 residues. Germline values: CDR1 SEHNR, CDR2 FQNEAQ (reference sequence). In nucleotides, the CDR3 is TGTGCCAGCAGCCCAGGGACAGGCAATAATCAGCCCCAGCATTTT. Translating it yields CASSPGTGNNQPQHF.

The V call is TRBV7-2, the J call TRBJ2-7; perhaps TRBD2 as D (6 bases). CDR3 length: 15 residues. Per the germline V gene, CDR1 is SGHTA and CDR2 is FQGNSA. V was cut by 6 bases and J by 1 base, with 16 bases left in between. CDR3 coding DNA: TGTGCCAGCAGTTCCGGACTAAGTACATCCTACGAGCAGTACTTC. It encodes CASSSGLSTSYEQYF.

This sequence joins TRBV29-1 and TRBJ1-1; 8 bases are a match to TRBD1. Germline V lookup: CDR1 SQVTM, CDR2 ANQGSEA. The CDR3 sequence is 15 residues long. The ends lost 7 bases at V and 4 bases at J; junction bases unmatched: 14. CDR3 in amino acids: CSANHPQGARTEAFF. Here the CDR3 DNA reads TGCAGCGCCAACCACCCCCAGGGGGCCCGCACTGAAGCTTTCTTT.

The chain links TRBV27 to TRBJ1-5, with 8 bases that match TRBD1. V shed 6 bases and J 5 bases; nucleotides not matched to a gene: 9. The CDR3 has 15 amino acids. Germline V CDR1 and CDR2: MNHEY, SMNVEV (reference sequence). This chain's CDR3 is CASSTIGQGDQPQHF. The CDR3 DNA is TGTGCCAGCAGCACCATAGGACAGGGCGATCAGCCCCAGCATTTT.

In the case of this clone: One end of the junction does not line up with germline, which may come from a read error. The chain links TRBV29-1 to TRBJ2-7; 9 bases match TRBD1. From germline, CDR1 is SQVTM and CDR2 ANQGSEA. The CDR3 is 14 amino acids. Here the CDR3 reads CSVQEGTGNYEQYF. The CDR3 nucleotides are TGCAGCGTTCAAGAGGGGACAGGGAACTACGAGCAGTACTTC.

The chain combines TRBV5-1 with TRBJ1-2, with D possibly being TRBD1 (6 bases). The CDR3 is 13 amino acids. Germline lookup yields CDR1 SGHRS and CDR2 YFSETQ. Deletions cut 6 bases from V and 5 bases from J, with 14 bases between. The CDR3 region is CASTSGAGYGYTF. The CDR3, as DNA: TGCGCCAGCACGTCGGGGGCTGGGTATGGCTACACCTTC.

J is TRBJ2-2 and V is TRBV30; D gene ambiguous. The germline V gene has CDR1 GTSNPN and CDR2 SVGIG (reference sequence). The CDR3 spans 13 residues. Deletions cut 1 base from V and 2 bases from J, with 5 bases between. The chain's CDR3 is CAWSDSNTGELFF. DNA for the CDR3: TGTGCCTGGAGTGACAGTAACACCGGGGAGCTGTTTTTT.

CDR3 protein: CASSARRTGELFF. The CDR3, as DNA: TGTGCCAGCAGCGCCCGAAGAACAGGGGAGCTGTTTTTT. The rearrangement links TRBV6-1 to TRBJ2-2; D unresolved. The CDR3 spans 13 residues. Per the germline V gene, CDR1 is MNHNS and CDR2 is SASEGT. The V end lost 6 bases, the J end lost 8 bases, and 13 bases lay between the germline ends.

This chain uses TRBV10-3 with TRBJ2-5; TRBD1 matches 7 bases. This CDR3 has 13 amino acids. Germline assignment: CDR1 ENHRY and CDR2 SYGVKD. The ends lost 10 bases at V and 2 bases at J; junction bases unmatched: 7. CDR3 nucleotides: TGTGCCACTGGGACAGATTCACAAGAGACCCAGTACTTC. Translating it yields CATGTDSQETQYF.

The J gene is TRBJ2-5, the V gene TRBV2; possible D gene TRBD1, 7 bases. Germline values: CDR1 SNHLY, CDR2 FYNNEI. CDR3 length: 16 residues. The V end was cut by 11 bases, the J end by 7 bases, with 29 bases between. The CDR3 spells CASRPGDSPEDGTQYF. CDR3 coding DNA: TGTGCCTCCCGGCCGGGGGACAGCCCTGAAGATGGGACCCAGTACTTC.

The chain employs TRBV2 and TRBJ2-2; TRBD1 matches 10 bases. The CDR3 extends over 14 amino acids. Germline V gives CDR1 SNHLY, CDR2 FYNNEI. Trimming at V came to 6 bases and at J to 6 bases, leaving 4 bases not matched to a gene. The CDR3 DNA reads as TGTGCCAGCAGGACAGGGACAGGGGCCGGGGAGCTGTTTTTT. This gives the protein CASRTGTGAGELFF.

The chain recombines TRBV10-3 with TRBJ2-7, with 8 positions matching TRBD1. CDR1 ENHRY and CDR2 SYGVKD come from the germline V gene. V was clipped by 3 bases and J by 4 bases; unmatched bases: 11. CDR3 length: 16 residues. The CDR3 sequence is CAISDSPGQERYEQYF. For the CDR3, the DNA is TGTGCCATCAGTGATTCCCCGGGACAGGAGAGGTACGAGCAGTACTTC.

As for this clone: This sample includes further DNA sequences coding for the same CDR3. The rearrangement links TRBV19 to TRBJ2-3; D is ambiguous. Between the trimmed V and J ends, which lost 3 bases and 6 bases, there was a span of 4 bases. CDR3 length: 11 residues. CDR1 and CDR2 (germline): LNHDA, SQIVND (reference sequence). CDR3 nucleotides: TGTGCCAGTAGTATCGGGGATACGCAGTATTTT. Its translation is CASSIGDTQYF.

The V call is TRBV6-6, the J call TRBJ1-2; D is perhaps TRBD1 (6 bases). The CDR3 runs to 16 residues. The V end was cut by 4 bases, the J end by 0 bases, with 15 bases between. Germline V gives CDR1 MNHNY, CDR2 SVGAGI (reference sequence). CDR3 bases: TGTGCCAGCAGTTCGGCCCCGGACAGAGCTAACTATGGCTACACCTTC. It specifies CASSSAPDRANYGYTF.